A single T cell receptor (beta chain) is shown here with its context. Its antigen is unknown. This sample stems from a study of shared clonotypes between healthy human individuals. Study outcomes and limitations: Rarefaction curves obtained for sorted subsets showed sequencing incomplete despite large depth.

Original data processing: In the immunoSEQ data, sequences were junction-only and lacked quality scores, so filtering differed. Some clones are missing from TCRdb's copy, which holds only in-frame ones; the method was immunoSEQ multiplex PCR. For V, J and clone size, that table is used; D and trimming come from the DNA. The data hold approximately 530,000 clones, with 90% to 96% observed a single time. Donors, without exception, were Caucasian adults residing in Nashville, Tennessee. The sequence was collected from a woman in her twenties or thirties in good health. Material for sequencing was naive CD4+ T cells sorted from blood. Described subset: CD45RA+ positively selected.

The CDR3 nucleotides read TGTGCCAGCAGTTCGGCGGCTTTCGGTACGCAGTATTTT. Amino acid sequence: CASSSAAFGTQYF. The chain couples TRBV28 to TRBJ2-3; D uncertain. Trimming shortened V by 4 bases and J by 8 bases, and 13 bases separated the two germline ends. The CDR3 has 13 residues. Per germline, CDR1 MDHEN and CDR2 SYDVKM.